This TCR beta chain was sequenced for a study of patients and donors after allogeneic stem cell transplantation (TCRdb year 2020). Library preparation employed RT-PCR. The sequencing machine was a NextSeq 550. Through fastp at Q25 and MiXCR, TCRdb rebuilt clones from the public reads, retaining in-frame beta chains. Identical CDR3 proteins give one entry, which carries the most common genes and DNA. The sample records about 200,000 distinct CDR3 sequences, roughly 38% of which are singletons. The ten largest clones take up 9.5% to 13% of the sample. Regarding this clonotype: What antigen it recognizes has not been identified. Base quality data are lacking; no much larger clone is found one base away.

This clonotype was obtained from a human donor who was either an allogeneic HSCT recipient or a stem cell or donor lymphocyte infusion donor (not recorded which). It is not recorded whose cells these are; they may come from a transplant donor. The sequenced sample was blood, either unsorted or a sorted T cell fraction (not recorded which).

CDR3 loop: CSAHGQLKETQYF. DNA sequence: TGCAGCGCCCACGGACAGCTTAAAGAGACCCAGTACTTC. The sequence joins TRBV29-1 to TRBJ2-5, and the D gene may be TRBD1, 6 bases matching. From its cysteine to its phenylalanine, the CDR3 spans 13 amino acids. Left in the record is the CDR3 DNA by itself, 39 bases read in frame from the first base. As encoded in the germline V gene, CDR1 is SQVTM while CDR2 is ANQGSEA. Relative to germline, V is 7 bases shorter and J is 3 bases shorter, with 15 bases between their ends.